This passage covers 26 T cell receptor beta chains from one sample sequenced in a study of shared clonotypes between healthy human individuals. TCRdb keeps only in-frame clones here, not all; method: immunoSEQ multiplex PCR. The sample carries 2,500,000 or so clones, around 94% recorded once. Material for sequencing was naive CD4+ T cells sorted from blood. Subset noted: CD45RA+ positively selected. These receptors were taken from a man younger than 35 in good health.

The chain employs TRBV10-1 and TRBJ1-1, with 7 bases that match TRBD1. Trimming at V came to 5 bases and at J to 6 bases, leaving 6 bases not matched to a gene. Germline loops: CDR1 WNHNN, CDR2 SYGVQD (reference sequence). The CDR3 has 13 residues. CDR3 sequence reads: CASSRQGISEAFF. The CDR3 DNA follows: TGCGCCAGCAGTCGACAGGGAATATCTGAAGCTTTCTTT.

J is TRBJ2-7 and V is TRBV27; D is possibly TRBD2 (6 bases). V dropped 5 bases and J dropped 2 bases, with 22 bases sitting between them. Germline V lookup: CDR1 MNHEY, CDR2 SMNVEV (reference sequence). The CDR3 covers 17 residues. The CDR3 is CASSVGRKGKGPYEQYF. DNA of the CDR3: TGTGCCAGCAGTGTAGGGAGGAAGGGGAAAGGGCCCTACGAGCAGTACTTC.

This sequence joins TRBV30 and TRBJ1-1; D not resolved. The CDR3 sequence is 14 residues long. The germline V and J ends were trimmed by 2 bases and 0 bases, with 10 bases remaining between them. Germline lookup yields CDR1 GTSNPN and CDR2 SVGIG (reference sequence). In DNA, the CDR3 is TGTGCCTGGAGTCCCCGGGTCATGAACACTGAAGCTTTCTTT. Its protein is CAWSPRVMNTEAFF. Full variable domain (remainder filled in from reference TRBV30 and TRBJ1-1): SQTIHQWPATLVQPVGSPLSLECTVEGTSNPNLYWYRQAAGRGLQLLFYSVGIGQISSEVPQNLSASRPQDRQFILSSKKLLLSDSGFYLCAWSPRVMNTEAFFGQGTRLTVV.

Only a few counts were recorded for this clone. The chain combines TRBV30 with TRBJ1-1; D unresolved. Germline CDR1 is GTSNPN and CDR2 is SVGIG (reference sequence). Trimming removed 0 bases at V and 7 bases at J, with 12 bases between. The CDR3 loop spans 13 amino acids. CDR3 sequence (DNA): TGTGCCTGGAGTGTACAAGGGAGCCTTGAAGCTTTCTTT. This sequence encodes CAWSVQGSLEAFF.

This clone was detected only once. The chain couples TRBV2 to TRBJ2-7, with 7 bases fitting TRBD1. Germline V gene lookup returns CDR1 SNHLY and CDR2 FYNNEI. V lost 6 bases and J lost 5; bases outside the gene matches: 7. The CDR3 has 13 amino acids. CDR3 nucleotides: TGTGCCAGCAGAGCCGACAGGGAAAACGAGCAGTACTTC. It is translated as CASRADRENEQYF.

On this clone: One end of the junction does not line up with germline, which may come from a read error. The genes are TRBV30 and TRBJ2-7, with a tentative D call TRBD1 (5 bases). CDR3 size: 12 residues. Germline V lookup: CDR1 GTSNPN, CDR2 SVGIG (reference sequence). This CDR3 is CAWSIRGSQKFF. CDR3 coding DNA: TGTGCCTGGAGTATTAGGGGCTCGCAGAAATTTTTC.

CDR3 residues: CASSPGTGRYQETQYF. CDR3 nucleotide sequence: TGTGCCAGCAGCCCGGGGACAGGGAGGTACCAAGAGACCCAGTACTTC. The J gene is TRBJ2-5, the V gene TRBV5-4; 9 bases are a match to TRBD1. Germline loops: CDR1 SGHNT, CDR2 YYREEE (reference sequence). The V gene end was trimmed by 4 bases and the J gene end by 0 bases; junction bases not matched to a gene: 7. The CDR3 covers 16 residues.

The chain has TRBV13 and TRBJ2-1; 11 nucleotides agree with TRBD2. Germline assignment: CDR1 PRHDT and CDR2 FYEKMQ (reference sequence). Unmatched junction bases numbered 9, after V lost 1 base and J lost 10 bases. This CDR3 has 16 amino acids. CDR3 region: CASSLEVAGGNREQFF. The CDR3 bases are TGTGCCAGCAGCTTAGAGGTAGCGGGGGGGAATAGGGAGCAGTTCTTC.

The rearrangement links TRBV25-1 to TRBJ2-5, with 7 bases matching TRBD1. With the DNA end fitting TRBJ2-7 better, the J assignment may be wrong. The CDR3 loop spans 13 amino acids. Germline CDR1 is MGHDK and CDR2 is SYGVNS. The CDR3 region is CASSEWDSYEQYF. The CDR3 DNA follows: TGTGCCAGCAGTGAATGGGACAGCTACGAGCAGTACTTC.

This chain joins TRBV5-8 and TRBJ2-7; 11 bases agree with TRBD1. With V trimmed by 5 bases and J by 3 bases, 7 bases remained unmatched. The V gene's germline CDR1 is SGHTS and CDR2 YDEGEE. The CDR3 covers 15 residues. The CDR3 coding sequence is TGTGCCAGCAGGCGGGACAGGGGGACTCGCTACGAGCAGTACTTC. This sequence encodes CASRRDRGTRYEQYF.

CDR3: CASKRTSGETQYF. The CDR3 nucleotides read TGCGCCAGCAAAAGGACTAGCGGGGAGACCCAGTACTTC. This rearrangement joins TRBV5-1 to TRBJ2-5; 11 positions agree with TRBD2. The germline CDR1 and CDR2 sequences are SGHRS and YFSETQ. The CDR3 is made up of 13 amino acids. The ends lost 6 bases at V and 5 bases at J; junction bases unmatched: 3. Drawing the rest from reference TRBV5-1 and TRBJ2-5, the complete variable domain is KAGVTQTPRYLIKTRGQQVTLSCSPISGHRSVSWYQQTPGQGLQFLFEYFSETQRNKGNFPGRFSGRQFSNSRSEMNVSTLELGDSALYLCASKRTSGETQYFGPGTRLLVL.

This clone was detected only a few times. The chain recombines TRBV10-3 with TRBJ1-2; TRBD1 might be the D (5 bases). V gave up 2 bases and J gave up 8 bases, with 12 bases separating them. Germline assignment: CDR1 ENHRY and CDR2 SYGVKD. This CDR3 has 13 amino acids. The CDR3 protein is CAISEGQGDGYTF. CDR3 coding DNA: TGTGCCATCAGTGAGGGGCAGGGAGACGGCTACACCTTC.

This rearrangement joins TRBV4-3 to TRBJ2-3; TRBD2 aligns across 12 bases. The CDR3 contains 16 residues. After removal of 5 bases from V and 4 bases from J, the junction contained 7 bases not matched to a gene. CDR1 is LGHNA and CDR2 is YSLEER in the germline V gene. The DNA of the CDR3 is TGCGCCAGCAGCTCCCAGACTAGCGGGAGCTCAGATACGCAGTATTTT. Translating it yields CASSSQTSGSSDTQYF.

The chain's CDR3 is CASSLGQLGTYNEQFF. The CDR3 DNA reads as TGTGCCAGCAGCTTGGGCCAGTTGGGGACCTACAATGAGCAGTTCTTC. This chain links TRBV5-4 with TRBJ2-1; D is unclear. Germline V gene sequence: CDR1 SGHNT, CDR2 YYREEE (reference sequence). Trimming left V 0 bases short and J 2 bases short, with 12 bases between. There are 16 residues in the CDR3.

Note on this clone: Relative to the germline gene, one junction end is altered; a read error may explain this. Other DNA sequences from this sample encode an identical CDR3 as well. J is TRBJ2-5 and V is TRBV7-7, with a tentative D call TRBD2 (6 bases). The CDR3 is 13 residues long. The germline gives CDR1 SSHAT, CDR2 FNYEAQ (reference sequence). CDR3 DNA: TGTGCTAGCAGTTTCGGGGGTGGAGAGACCCAGTACTTC. Its protein is CASSFGGGETQYF.

This rearrangement joins TRBV5-1 to TRBJ1-3; TRBD1 matches at 9 bases. The germline V gene has CDR1 SGHRS and CDR2 YFSETQ. The CDR3 has 15 residues. Unmatched junction bases numbered 1, after V lost 0 bases and J lost 3 bases. CDR3 region: CASSLAGQGGNTIYF. For the CDR3, the DNA is TGCGCCAGCAGCTTGGCGGGACAGGGTGGAAACACCATATATTTT.

As for this clone: Other DNA sequences in the same sample also yield this CDR3. This chain joins TRBV5-1 and TRBJ1-1, with D perhaps matching TRBD1 (6 bases). This CDR3 spans 15 amino acids. Trimming took 0 bases from V and 1 from J, leaving 10 bases between them. Germline values: CDR1 SGHRS, CDR2 YFSETQ. Here the CDR3 reads CASSLEGGKNTEAFF. As DNA, the CDR3 is TGCGCCAGCAGCTTGGAGGGGGGAAAGAACACTGAAGCTTTCTTT.

CDR3 nucleotides: TGTGCCTGGAGTGTAGATTCGGGCCGCTCCTACGAGCAGTACTTC. As protein: CAWSVDSGRSYEQYF. The chain employs TRBV30 and TRBJ2-7, with D unclear. The CDR3 is 15 residues long. V shed 0 bases and J shed 0 bases, with 12 bases lying between them. CDR1 and CDR2 from the germline V gene are GTSNPN and SVGIG (reference sequence).

J is TRBJ2-2 and V is TRBV11-2; 9 nucleotides agree with TRBD1. With 5 bases clipped from V and 13 bases from J, the junction kept 8 bases outside the gene matches. Looked up from germline, CDR1 is SGHAT and CDR2 is FQNNGV. The CDR3 is made up of 13 amino acids. This CDR3 reads CASSGQPDRGLFF. Written as DNA, the CDR3 is TGTGCCAGCAGCGGGCAGCCGGACAGGGGGCTGTTTTTT.

This chain joins TRBV7-9 and TRBJ2-5, with TRBD1 as a possible D gene (7 bases). Per the germline V gene, CDR1 is SEHNR and CDR2 is FQNEAQ (reference sequence). V was cut by 5 bases and J by 7 bases, with 17 bases left in between. This CDR3 region has 14 residues. The CDR3 DNA is TGTGCCAGCAGCCCACGCACCCAGGGGGGGACCCAGTACTTC. Translated, it gives CASSPRTQGGTQYF.

The gene calls are TRBV19 and TRBJ1-5, with a tentative D call TRBD1 (5 bases). This CDR3 region has 16 residues. Trimming left V 2 bases short and J 5 bases short, with 16 bases between. The V gene's germline CDR1 is LNHDA and CDR2 SQIVND (reference sequence). CDR3 region: CASSIWVQGRDQPQHF. As DNA, the CDR3 is TGTGCCAGTAGTATATGGGTCCAGGGTAGGGATCAGCCCCAGCATTTT.

The V call is TRBV7-3, the J call TRBJ2-1; 8 bases match TRBD2. The V and J ends lost 4 bases and 3 bases, in that order; junction bases with no gene match: 5. The length of the CDR3 is 15 residues. Germline CDR1 SGHTA, CDR2 FQGTGA. The CDR3 is CASSSRSGGYNEQFF. In nucleotides, the CDR3 is TGTGCCAGCAGCTCCCGGAGCGGGGGCTACAATGAGCAGTTCTTC.

This clone has more than one count but fewer than ten. CDR3: CASRGDRGVSYGYTF. The CDR3 DNA reads as TGTGCCAGTAGGGGGGACAGGGGCGTATCCTATGGCTACACCTTC. The chain combines TRBV19 with TRBJ1-2, with TRBD1 matching 10 bases. V was pared by 6 bases and J by 4 bases, with 8 bases of the junction left unmatched. The CDR3 sequence is 15 residues long. Germline V gives CDR1 LNHDA, CDR2 SQIVND (reference sequence).

This clone was observed a single time. The rearrangement uses TRBV2 and TRBJ1-2; the match to TRBD1 covers 7 bases. J gave up 5 bases and V 5 bases, and 8 bases lay outside the gene matches. Germline assignment: CDR1 SNHLY and CDR2 FYNNEI. The CDR3 spans 14 residues. The CDR3: CASSPATGRYGYTF. The CDR3 nucleotides are TGTGCCAGCAGTCCTGCGACAGGGCGGTATGGCTACACCTTC.

There are a few counts of this clone. The chain employs TRBV6-1 and TRBJ1-5; 8 bases are a match to TRBD1. This CDR3 region has 14 residues. The junction had 8 bases not matched to a gene; V was cut back by 7 bases and J by 6 bases. Germline V CDR1 and CDR2: MNHNS, SASEGT. CDR3 region: CASNGQGSGQPQHF. In nucleotides, the CDR3 is TGTGCCAGCAACGGACAGGGATCGGGTCAGCCCCAGCATTTT.

The chain links TRBV5-4 to TRBJ1-1, with 7 nucleotides matching TRBD1. Per the germline V gene, CDR1 is SGHNT and CDR2 is YYREEE (reference sequence). The CDR3 covers 15 residues. V was pared by 2 bases and J by 6 bases, with 10 bases of the junction left unmatched. CDR3 DNA: TGTGCCAGCAGCTTAAACGACAGGGCTTCCGCTGAAGCTTTCTTT. This sequence encodes CASSLNDRASAEAFF.